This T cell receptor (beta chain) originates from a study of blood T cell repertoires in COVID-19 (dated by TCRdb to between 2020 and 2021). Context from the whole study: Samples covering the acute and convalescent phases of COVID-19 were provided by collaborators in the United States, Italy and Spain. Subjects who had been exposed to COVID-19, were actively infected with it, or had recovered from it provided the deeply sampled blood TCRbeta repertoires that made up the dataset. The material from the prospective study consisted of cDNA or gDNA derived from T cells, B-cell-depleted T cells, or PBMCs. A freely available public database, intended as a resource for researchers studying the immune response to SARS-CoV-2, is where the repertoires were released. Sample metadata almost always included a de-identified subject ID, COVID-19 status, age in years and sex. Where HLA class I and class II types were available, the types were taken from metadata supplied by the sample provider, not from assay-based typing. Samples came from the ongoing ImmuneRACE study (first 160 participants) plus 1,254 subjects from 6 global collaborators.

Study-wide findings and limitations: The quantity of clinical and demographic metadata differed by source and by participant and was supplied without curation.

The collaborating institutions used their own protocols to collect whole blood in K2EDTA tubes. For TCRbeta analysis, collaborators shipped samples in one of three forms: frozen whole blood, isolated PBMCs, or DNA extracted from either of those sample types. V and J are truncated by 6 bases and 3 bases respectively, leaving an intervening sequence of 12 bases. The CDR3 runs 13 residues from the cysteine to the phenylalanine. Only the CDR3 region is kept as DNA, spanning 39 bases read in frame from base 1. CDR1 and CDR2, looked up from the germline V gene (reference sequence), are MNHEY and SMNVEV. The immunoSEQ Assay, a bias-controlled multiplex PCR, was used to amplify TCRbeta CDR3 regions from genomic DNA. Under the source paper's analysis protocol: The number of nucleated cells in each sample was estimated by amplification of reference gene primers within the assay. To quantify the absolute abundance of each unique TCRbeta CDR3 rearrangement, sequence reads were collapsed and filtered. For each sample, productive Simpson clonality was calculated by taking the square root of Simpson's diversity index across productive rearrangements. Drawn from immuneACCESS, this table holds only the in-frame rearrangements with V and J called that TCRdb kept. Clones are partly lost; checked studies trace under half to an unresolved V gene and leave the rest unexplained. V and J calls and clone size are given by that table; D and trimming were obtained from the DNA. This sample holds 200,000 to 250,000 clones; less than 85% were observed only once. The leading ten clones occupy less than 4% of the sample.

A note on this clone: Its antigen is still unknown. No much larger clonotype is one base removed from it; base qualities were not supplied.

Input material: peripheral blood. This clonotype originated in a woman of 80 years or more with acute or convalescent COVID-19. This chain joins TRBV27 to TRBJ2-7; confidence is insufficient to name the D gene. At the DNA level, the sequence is TGTGCCAGCAGCTTTACGTACAGCTACGAGCAGTACTTC. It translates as CASSFTYSYEQYF.